Shown below are 32 T cell receptor beta chains from a single sample sequenced in a study of blood T cell repertoires in COVID-19. Profiling relied on immunoSEQ multiplex PCR, and the TCRdb table lists in-frame clones only, not all of them. This table has roughly 140,000 clones, roughly 79% appearing once. Sequenced sample: peripheral blood. The source is a man in his forties or fifties with active or convalescent COVID-19.

This clone was seen only a few times. This CDR3 is CASSTPFRGNTEAFF. The CDR3 DNA follows: TGTGCCAGTAGTACCCCATTTAGGGGTAACACTGAAGCTTTCTTT. The rearrangement uses TRBV19 and TRBJ1-1, with D tentatively TRBD1 (5 bases). The germline CDR1 and CDR2 sequences are LNHDA and SQIVND (reference sequence). Trimming took 4 bases from V and 2 from J, leaving 14 bases between them. The CDR3 sequence is 15 residues long.

V is TRBV18 and J is TRBJ1-5; D is uncertain. V gave up 6 bases and J gave up 4 bases, with 16 bases separating them. The CDR3 extends over 15 amino acids. From germline, CDR1 is KGHSH and CDR2 LQKENI. Here the CDR3 DNA reads TGTGCCAGCTCTGTGGCGGGAGAAGGGAATCAGCCCCAGCATTTT. Protein product: CASSVAGEGNQPQHF.

The chain couples TRBV28 to TRBJ1-2, with TRBD1 identical over 11 bases. The CDR3 runs to 14 residues. V shed 5 bases, J shed 4 bases, and the junction held 3 bases outside the gene matches. From germline, CDR1 is MDHEN and CDR2 SYDVKM. The CDR3 reads CASSGTGGSYGYTF. For the CDR3, the DNA is TGTGCCAGCAGTGGGACAGGGGGATCCTATGGCTACACCTTC.

The chain uses TRBV2 and TRBJ2-1, with 9 positions matching TRBD1. V shed 6 bases, J shed 8 bases, and the junction held 14 bases outside the gene matches. Germline V gene lookup returns CDR1 SNHLY and CDR2 FYNNEI. The CDR3 length is 16 residues. CDR3: CASSANPDRGEDEQFF. As DNA, the CDR3 is TGTGCCAGCAGCGCCAATCCCGACAGGGGGGAGGATGAGCAGTTCTTC.

This chain connects TRBV19 to TRBJ1-2; 12 bases are a match to TRBD1. CDR1 and CDR2 from the germline V gene are LNHDA and SQIVND (reference sequence). V lost 5 bases to trimming and J lost 4 bases; unmatched junction nucleotides: 8. The CDR3 runs to 16 residues. The CDR3: CASSSPGTGGGYGYTF. For the CDR3, the DNA is TGTGCCAGTAGTTCCCCCGGGACAGGGGGCGGCTATGGCTACACCTTC.

This clone was detected only a few times. The rearrangement links TRBV5-3 to TRBJ1-5, with D unclear. TRBV5-3 is marked as an open reading frame, function uncertain. V lost 4 bases and J 5 bases, leaving 22 bases between the germline ends. CDR3 length equals 17 residues. CDR3 in amino acids: CARSLDEGGMEDQPQHF. CDR3 in DNA: TGTGCCAGAAGCCTTGATGAGGGAGGGATGGAGGATCAGCCCCAGCATTTT.

The chain employs TRBV7-2 and TRBJ2-3; tentative D call: TRBD1 (6 bases). The germline gives CDR1 SGHTA, CDR2 FQGNSA. This CDR3 comprises 15 residues. Trimming shortened V by 7 bases and J by 1 base, and 15 bases separated the two germline ends. The CDR3 protein is CASTGYRVGTDTQYF. As DNA, the CDR3 is TGTGCCAGCACCGGCTACAGGGTGGGCACAGATACGCAGTATTTT.

This CDR3 reads CASSHSGAWGEQYF. Here the CDR3 DNA reads TGTGCCAGCAGTCATAGCGGGGCCTGGGGGGAGCAGTACTTC. The gene calls are TRBV28 and TRBJ2-7, with 8 bases that match TRBD2. The CDR3 sequence is 14 residues long. Germline V gene sequence: CDR1 MDHEN, CDR2 SYDVKM. V lost 5 bases and J lost 7; bases outside the gene matches: 10.

This clone has only one observation. This chain connects TRBV20-1 to TRBJ1-1; the match to TRBD1 covers 7 bases. The CDR3 is made up of 16 amino acids. The trim removed 3 bases at V and 1 base at J, leaving 11 bases unmatched. Per the germline V gene, CDR1 is DFQATT and CDR2 is SNEGSKA (reference sequence). The CDR3 reads CSASGGGGQRNTEAFF. For the CDR3, the DNA is TGCAGTGCTAGTGGAGGGGGCGGACAAAGGAACACTGAAGCTTTCTTT.

The chain has TRBV12-3 or TRBV12-4 and TRBJ1-2, with D unclear. V gave up 3 bases and J gave up 3 bases, with 5 bases separating them. The CDR3 is made up of 12 amino acids. CDR3 coding DNA: TGTGCCAGCAGTTTCTCGGACTATGGCTACACCTTC. Protein product: CASSFSDYGYTF.

The V call is TRBV28, the J call TRBJ2-1, with 9 bases aligning to TRBD2. V lost 6 bases to trimming and J lost 1 base; unmatched junction nucleotides: 7. Germline loops: CDR1 MDHEN, CDR2 SYDVKM. The CDR3 loop spans 16 amino acids. The CDR3 loop reads CASRRGLARSYNEQFF. The CDR3 DNA reads as TGTGCCAGCAGGAGGGGACTAGCACGATCCTACAATGAGCAGTTCTTC. Filled out from reference TRBV28 and TRBJ2-1, the complete variable domain reads DVKVTQSSRYLVKRTGEKVFLECVQDMDHENMFWYRQDPGLGLRLIYFSYDVKMKEKGDIPEGYSVSREKKERFSLILESASTNQTSMYLCASRRGLARSYNEQFFGPGTRLTVL.

The CDR3 region is CASSDTGGFSTGELFF. CDR3 coding DNA: TGTGCCAGCTCAGACACAGGGGGCTTTAGCACCGGGGAGCTGTTTTTT. The chain recombines TRBV18 with TRBJ2-2; 9 nucleotides line up with TRBD1. This CDR3 region has 16 residues. The germline V gene encodes CDR1 KGHSH and CDR2 LQKENI. After removal of 5 bases from V and 4 bases from J, the junction contained 8 bases not matched to a gene.

The chain is built from TRBV7-3 and TRBJ1-2, with 9 positions matching TRBD1. After removal of 5 bases from V and 3 bases from J, the junction contained 4 bases not matched to a gene. Germline V CDR1 and CDR2: SGHTA, FQGTGA. The CDR3 contains 14 residues. The CDR3 sequence: CASSPTGGDYGYTF. CDR3 nucleotide sequence: TGTGCCAGCAGCCCGACAGGGGGGGACTATGGCTACACCTTC.

The rearrangement links TRBV7-9 to TRBJ2-3; a weak D match, TRBD2 (5 bases). V dropped 5 bases and J dropped 9 bases, with 15 bases sitting between them. Germline V lookup: CDR1 SEHNR, CDR2 FQNEAQ (reference sequence). The CDR3 length is 13 residues. The CDR3 loop reads CASSTSNLATQYF. The CDR3 DNA sequence: TGTGCCAGCAGCACCTCTAACCTAGCCACGCAGTATTTT.

J is TRBJ2-1 and V is TRBV27, with TRBD2 matching over 11 bases. With 2 bases clipped from V and 3 bases from J, the junction kept 0 bases outside the gene matches. Germline assignment: CDR1 MNHEY and CDR2 SMNVEV (reference sequence). CDR3 length equals 15 residues. CDR3: CASSLLAGGYNEQFF. CDR3 DNA: TGTGCCAGCAGTTTACTAGCGGGAGGCTACAATGAGCAGTTCTTC.

The V call is TRBV5-6, the J call TRBJ2-2, with 10 bases fitting TRBD2. The ends lost 0 bases at V and 10 bases at J; junction bases unmatched: 12. CDR1 is SGHDT, CDR2 YYEEEE, per germline. The CDR3 has 17 residues. The CDR3 DNA reads as TGTGCCAGCAGCTTGGATTTGTGGACTAGCGGACCGGCGGAGCTGTTTTTT. Translated, it gives CASSLDLWTSGPAELFF.

The chain links TRBV11-2 to TRBJ2-1; 8 bases are a match to TRBD2. Germline values: CDR1 SGHAT, CDR2 FQNNGV. The CDR3 sequence is 19 residues long. Trimming cost V 0 bases and J 5 bases; bases outside gene matches: 15. The CDR3 spells CASSLDGRVPSGSHNEQFF. In DNA, the CDR3 is TGTGCCAGCAGCTTAGATGGTAGGGTCCCTAGCGGGTCCCACAATGAGCAGTTCTTC.

This sequence joins TRBV29-1 and TRBJ2-1; D is undetermined. In germline, CDR1 is SQVTM, CDR2 ANQGSEA. The CDR3 covers 13 residues. V was clipped by 7 bases and J by 3 bases, with 13 bases between them. CDR3 sequence: CSAKASGYNEQFF. The CDR3 DNA follows: TGCAGCGCCAAAGCCTCCGGCTACAATGAGCAGTTCTTC.

The chain employs TRBV3-1 (or the pseudogene TRBV3-2) and TRBJ1-1; TRBD1 aligns across 8 bases. Per the germline V gene, CDR1 is LGHDT and CDR2 is YNNKEL (reference sequence). The CDR3 totals 15 residues. V trimming: 3 bases; J trimming: 5 bases; junction bases outside the gene matches: 8. The CDR3 loop is CASSHSTGAITEAFF. DNA for the CDR3: TGTGCCAGCAGCCATTCGACAGGGGCGATTACTGAAGCTTTCTTT.

The genes are TRBV6-5 and TRBJ2-2, with D possibly TRBD2 on 7 matching bases. Germline values: CDR1 MNHEY, CDR2 SVGAGI. Trimming cost V 5 bases and J 4 bases, with 14 bases left between them. This CDR3 is built from 15 residues. CDR3 bases: TGTGCCAGCAGTAAACAGGGAGGGGGCACCGGGGAGCTGTTTTTT. Its translation: CASSKQGGGTGELFF.

CDR3 sequence (DNA): TGCGCCAGCAGCCAAGAGCTACATTCACCCCTCCACTTT. The encoded protein is CASSQELHSPLHF. This chain joins TRBV4-1 and TRBJ1-6, with no clear D. Per germline, CDR1 MGHRA and CDR2 YSYEKL. The CDR3 contains 13 residues. V was trimmed by 0 bases and J by 8 bases, leaving 5 bases between them.

In DNA form, the CDR3 reads TGTGCCAGCAGGGGGGGGGAGACAGATACGCAGTATTTT. It encodes CASRGGETDTQYF. The V gene is TRBV25-1, the J gene TRBJ2-3; 7 bases map to TRBD2. Germline assignment: CDR1 MGHDK and CDR2 SYGVNS. The CDR3 has 13 residues. After removal of 6 bases from V and 3 bases from J, the junction contained 3 bases not matched to a gene.

A few counts support this clone. V and J are TRBV24-1 and TRBJ2-7; D possibly corresponds to TRBD2 (6 bases). There are 16 residues in the CDR3. The V gene lost 4 bases and the J gene lost 0 bases, with 15 bases spanning the gap. The V gene's germline CDR1 is KGHDR and CDR2 SFDVKD. In nucleotides, the CDR3 is TGTGCCACCAGTGACCCCGCTAGCGATAGCTCCTACGAGCAGTACTTC. As protein: CATSDPASDSSYEQYF.

This clone was detected once. CDR3 residues: CASSLARAGSNEKLFF. In DNA, the CDR3 is TGTGCCAGCAGCTTGGCCCGAGCAGGATCAAATGAAAAACTGTTTTTT. The chain joins TRBV5-5 to TRBJ1-4; D call uncertain. Germline CDR1 and CDR2: SGHKS and YYEKEE (reference sequence). Trimming took off 0 bases at V and 5 bases at J, with 14 bases between the two ends. This CDR3 comprises 16 residues.

The V gene is TRBV3-1 (or the pseudogene TRBV3-2), the J gene TRBJ2-5, with TRBD2 identical over 9 bases. V dropped 4 bases and J dropped 3; count of bases not matched to a gene: 6. Germline V gene sequence: CDR1 LGHDT, CDR2 YNNKEL (reference sequence). The CDR3 consists of 15 residues. The CDR3 spells CASSPGTSNKETQYF. The CDR3 DNA sequence: TGTGCCAGCAGCCCCGGGACTAGCAATAAAGAGACCCAGTACTTC.

The table lists this clone with a count of one. The chain joins TRBV28 to TRBJ2-2; no clear D. Trimming took 2 bases from V and 2 from J, leaving 6 bases between them. Germline loops: CDR1 MDHEN, CDR2 SYDVKM. This CDR3 is 14 amino acids long. CDR3 coding DNA: TGTGCCAGCAGTTTACCCAGAAACACCGGGGAGCTGTTTTTT. Translated: CASSLPRNTGELFF.

In its sample, this clone was seen a few times. This chain connects TRBV9 to TRBJ2-7; a weak D match, TRBD2 (6 bases). The V end lost 9 bases, the J end lost 6 bases, and 19 bases lay between the germline ends. Germline CDR1 SGDLS, CDR2 YYNGEE. This CDR3 comprises 13 residues. CDR3 DNA: TGTGCCAAACCCGAGACTAGTCTCAGCGAGCAGTACTTC. It is translated as CAKPETSLSEQYF.

The V and J genes are TRBV11-2 and TRBJ2-7, with 11 bases identical to TRBD2. Trimming took 3 bases from V and 3 from J; bases not matched to a gene: 10. The CDR3 spans 17 residues. Germline CDR1 reads SGHAT; CDR2 reads FQNNGV. As DNA, the CDR3 is TGTGCCAGCAGCTTTAACGTCGGGACTAGCGGCAACTACGAGCAGTACTTC. Translated, it gives CASSFNVGTSGNYEQYF.

There are a few counts of this clone. V usage is TRBV28 and J usage is TRBJ1-2, with 8 positions matching TRBD1. V lost 6 bases and J lost 0; bases outside the gene matches: 9. Per the germline V gene, CDR1 is MDHEN and CDR2 is SYDVKM. This CDR3 has 16 amino acids. The CDR3 sequence: CASSQPRQGSNYGYTF. As DNA, the CDR3 is TGTGCCAGCAGCCAACCCCGACAGGGGTCTAACTATGGCTACACCTTC.

The rearrangement joins TRBV29-1 to TRBJ2-2; 10 nucleotides agree with TRBD2. CDR1 is SQVTM and CDR2 is ANQGSEA in the germline V gene. This CDR3 spans 15 amino acids. The junction had 10 bases not matched to a gene; V was cut back by 5 bases and J by 7 bases. For the CDR3, the DNA is TGCAGCGTTCTTAGCGGGGGGCCCTCGGGCGGGGAGCTGTTTTTT. It encodes CSVLSGGPSGGELFF.

The V and J genes are TRBV27 and TRBJ2-1, with D perhaps matching TRBD2 (6 bases). The CDR3 has 17 residues. Trimming left V 2 bases short and J 1 base short, with 15 bases between. Germline CDR1 reads MNHEY; CDR2 reads SMNVEV (reference sequence). CDR3 DNA sequence: TGTGCCAGCAGTTTAGGGGGACCTGCGGGATCCTACAATGAGCAGTTCTTC. Encoded protein: CASSLGGPAGSYNEQFF.

This clone showed up many times. The chain carries TRBV6-4 and TRBJ2-7; possible D gene TRBD2, 6 bases. This CDR3 region has 11 residues. CDR1 and CDR2 (germline): MRHNA, SNTAGT. V lost 11 bases to trimming and J lost 2 bases, with 10 bases between them. The DNA for the CDR3 is TGTGCCCGGGAGAGCCCCTACGAGCAGTACTTC. Its protein product is CARESPYEQYF.